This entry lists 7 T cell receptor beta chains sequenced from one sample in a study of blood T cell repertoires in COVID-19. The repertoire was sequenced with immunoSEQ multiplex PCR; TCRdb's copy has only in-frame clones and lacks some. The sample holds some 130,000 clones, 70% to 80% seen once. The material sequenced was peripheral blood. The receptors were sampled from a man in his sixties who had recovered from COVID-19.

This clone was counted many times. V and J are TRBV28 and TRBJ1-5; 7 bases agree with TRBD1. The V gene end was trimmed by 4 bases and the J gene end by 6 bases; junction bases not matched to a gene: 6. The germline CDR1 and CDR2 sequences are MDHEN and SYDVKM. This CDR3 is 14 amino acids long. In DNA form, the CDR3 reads TGTGCCAGCAGTTGGGACAGCGTCCGTCAGCCCCAGCATTTT. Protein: CASSWDSVRQPQHF.

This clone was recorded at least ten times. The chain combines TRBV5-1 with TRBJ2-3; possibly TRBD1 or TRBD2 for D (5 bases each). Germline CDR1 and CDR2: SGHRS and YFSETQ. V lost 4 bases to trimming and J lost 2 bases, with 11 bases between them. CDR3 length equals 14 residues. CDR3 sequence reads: CASSMGRDTDTQYF. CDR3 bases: TGCGCCAGCAGCATGGGACGGGACACAGATACGCAGTATTTT. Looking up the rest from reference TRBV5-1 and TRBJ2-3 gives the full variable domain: KAGVTQTPRYLIKTRGQQVTLSCSPISGHRSVSWYQQTPGQGLQFLFEYFSETQRNKGNFPGRFSGRQFSNSRSEMNVSTLELGDSALYLCASSMGRDTDTQYFGPGTRLTVL.

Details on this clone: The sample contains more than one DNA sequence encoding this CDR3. The CDR3 DNA reads TGTGCCAGCAGTTTGGGACAGGGCTATGGCTACACCTTC. Translated: CASSLGQGYGYTF. This chain uses TRBV28 with TRBJ1-2; 9 positions agree with TRBD1. Looked up from germline, CDR1 is MDHEN and CDR2 is SYDVKM. V trimming: 3 bases; J trimming: 4 bases; junction bases outside the gene matches: 0. This CDR3 has 13 residues.

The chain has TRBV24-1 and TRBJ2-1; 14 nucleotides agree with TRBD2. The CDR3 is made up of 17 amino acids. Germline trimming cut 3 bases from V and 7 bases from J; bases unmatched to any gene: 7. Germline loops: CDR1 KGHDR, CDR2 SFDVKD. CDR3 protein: CATSDLGLAGVGNEQFF. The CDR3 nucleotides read TGTGCCACCAGTGATCTGGGACTAGCGGGAGTCGGGAATGAGCAGTTCTTC.

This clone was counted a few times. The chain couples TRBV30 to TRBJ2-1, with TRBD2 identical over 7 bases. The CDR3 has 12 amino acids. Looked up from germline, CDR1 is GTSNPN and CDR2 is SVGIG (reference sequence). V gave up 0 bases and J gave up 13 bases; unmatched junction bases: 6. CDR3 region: CAWSVAGLEQFF. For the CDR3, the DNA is TGTGCCTGGAGTGTAGCGGGATTAGAACAGTTCTTC.

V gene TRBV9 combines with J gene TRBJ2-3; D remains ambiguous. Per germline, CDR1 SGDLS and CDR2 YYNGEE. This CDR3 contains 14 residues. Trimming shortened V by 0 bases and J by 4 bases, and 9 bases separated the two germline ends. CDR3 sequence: CASSVGSSPDTQYF. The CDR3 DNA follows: TGTGCCAGCAGCGTAGGTAGTTCGCCAGATACGCAGTATTTT.

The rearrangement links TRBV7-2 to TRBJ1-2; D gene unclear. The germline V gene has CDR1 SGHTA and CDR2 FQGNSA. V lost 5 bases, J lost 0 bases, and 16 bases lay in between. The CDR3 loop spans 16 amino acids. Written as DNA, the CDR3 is TGTGCCAGCAGCCCTAAGGCGGGAGGAGCTAACTATGGCTACACCTTC. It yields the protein CASSPKAGGANYGYTF.